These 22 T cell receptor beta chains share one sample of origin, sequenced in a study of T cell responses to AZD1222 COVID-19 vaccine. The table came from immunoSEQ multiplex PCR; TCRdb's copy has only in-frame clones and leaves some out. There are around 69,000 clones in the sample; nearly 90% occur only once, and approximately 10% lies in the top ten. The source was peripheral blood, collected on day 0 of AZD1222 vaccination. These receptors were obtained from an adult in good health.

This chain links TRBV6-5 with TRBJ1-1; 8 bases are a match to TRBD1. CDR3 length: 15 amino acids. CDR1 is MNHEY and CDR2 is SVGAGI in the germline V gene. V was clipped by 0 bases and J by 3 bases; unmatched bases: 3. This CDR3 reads CASSYSAGGHTEAFF. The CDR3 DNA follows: TGTGCCAGCAGTTACTCCGCAGGGGGCCACACTGAAGCTTTCTTT.

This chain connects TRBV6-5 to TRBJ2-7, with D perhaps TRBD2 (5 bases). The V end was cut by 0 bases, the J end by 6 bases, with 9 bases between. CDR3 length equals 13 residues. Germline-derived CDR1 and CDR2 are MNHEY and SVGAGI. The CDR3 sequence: CASSYSRATEQYV. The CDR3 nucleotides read TGTGCCAGCAGTTACTCGCGGGCAACCGAGCAGTACGTC.

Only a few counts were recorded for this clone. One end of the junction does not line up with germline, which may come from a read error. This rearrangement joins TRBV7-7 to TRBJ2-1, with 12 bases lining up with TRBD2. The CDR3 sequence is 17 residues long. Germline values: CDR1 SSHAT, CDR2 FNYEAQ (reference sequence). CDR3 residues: CASSPSSSLAGGHEQFF. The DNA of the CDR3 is TGTGCTAGCAGCCCCTCCTCCTCACTAGCGGGAGGCCATGAGCAGTTCTTC.

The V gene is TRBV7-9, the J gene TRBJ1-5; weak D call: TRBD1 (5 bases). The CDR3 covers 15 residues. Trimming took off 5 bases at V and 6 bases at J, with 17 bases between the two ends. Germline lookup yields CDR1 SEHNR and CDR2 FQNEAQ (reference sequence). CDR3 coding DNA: TGTGCCAGCAGCCCCGGGGGGGGAGAGGGTCAGCCCCAGCATTTT. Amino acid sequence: CASSPGGGEGQPQHF.

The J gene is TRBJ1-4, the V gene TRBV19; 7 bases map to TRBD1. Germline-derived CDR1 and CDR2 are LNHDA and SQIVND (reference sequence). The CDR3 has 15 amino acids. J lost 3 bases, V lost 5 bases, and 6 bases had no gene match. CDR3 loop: CASSADRDANEKLFF. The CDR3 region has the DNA TGTGCCAGTAGTGCCGACAGGGACGCTAATGAAAAACTGTTTTTT.

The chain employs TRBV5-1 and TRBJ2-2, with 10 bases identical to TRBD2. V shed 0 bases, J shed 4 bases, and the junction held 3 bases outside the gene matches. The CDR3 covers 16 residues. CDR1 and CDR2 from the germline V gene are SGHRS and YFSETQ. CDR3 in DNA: TGCGCCAGCAGCTTGGACCTAGCGGGGGCCACCGGGGAGCTGTTTTTT. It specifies CASSLDLAGATGELFF.

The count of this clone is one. CDR3: CASSLGLGGTYEQYF. CDR3 DNA sequence: TGTGCCAGCAGCTTAGGGCTGGGGGGTACCTACGAGCAGTACTTC. V and J are TRBV11-2 and TRBJ2-7, with a tentative D call TRBD2 (6 bases). Looked up from germline, CDR1 is SGHAT and CDR2 is FQNNGV. The CDR3 length is 15 residues. V lost 1 base and J 2 bases, leaving 12 bases between the germline ends.

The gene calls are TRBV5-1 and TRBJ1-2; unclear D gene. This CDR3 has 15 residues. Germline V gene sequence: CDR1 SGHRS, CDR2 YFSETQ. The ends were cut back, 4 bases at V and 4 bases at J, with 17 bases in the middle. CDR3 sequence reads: CASSPGPTVRYGYTF. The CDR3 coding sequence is TGCGCCAGCAGCCCAGGTCCGACCGTGCGCTATGGCTACACCTTC.

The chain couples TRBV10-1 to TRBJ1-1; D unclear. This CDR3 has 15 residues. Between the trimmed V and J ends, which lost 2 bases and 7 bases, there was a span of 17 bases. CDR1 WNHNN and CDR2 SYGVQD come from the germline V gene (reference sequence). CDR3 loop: CASSEVNPPWGEAFF. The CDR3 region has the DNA TGCGCCAGCAGTGAGGTTAACCCGCCTTGGGGTGAAGCTTTCTTT.

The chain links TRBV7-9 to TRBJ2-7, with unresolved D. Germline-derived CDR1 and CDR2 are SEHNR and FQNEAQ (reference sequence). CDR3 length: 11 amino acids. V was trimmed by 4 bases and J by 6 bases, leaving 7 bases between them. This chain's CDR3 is CASSSFAEQYF. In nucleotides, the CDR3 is TGTGCCAGCAGCTCTTTTGCCGAGCAGTACTTC.

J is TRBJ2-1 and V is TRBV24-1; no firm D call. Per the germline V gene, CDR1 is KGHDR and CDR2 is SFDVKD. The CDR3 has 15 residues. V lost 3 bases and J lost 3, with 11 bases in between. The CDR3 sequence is CATSDPSWSYNEQFF. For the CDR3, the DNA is TGTGCCACCAGTGATCCCAGTTGGAGCTACAATGAGCAGTTCTTC.

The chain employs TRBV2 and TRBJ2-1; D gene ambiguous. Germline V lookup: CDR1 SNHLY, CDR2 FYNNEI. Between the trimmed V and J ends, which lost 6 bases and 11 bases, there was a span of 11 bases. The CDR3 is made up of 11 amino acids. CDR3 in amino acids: CASRLANQQFF. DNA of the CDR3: TGTGCCAGCAGACTCGCGAATCAGCAGTTCTTC.

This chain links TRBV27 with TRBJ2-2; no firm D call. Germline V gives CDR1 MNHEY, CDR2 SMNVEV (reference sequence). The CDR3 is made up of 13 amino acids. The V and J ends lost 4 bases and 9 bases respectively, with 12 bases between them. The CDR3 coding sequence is TGTGCCAGCAGTTCTACGTTTACCCGGGAGCTGTTTTTT. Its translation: CASSSTFTRELFF.

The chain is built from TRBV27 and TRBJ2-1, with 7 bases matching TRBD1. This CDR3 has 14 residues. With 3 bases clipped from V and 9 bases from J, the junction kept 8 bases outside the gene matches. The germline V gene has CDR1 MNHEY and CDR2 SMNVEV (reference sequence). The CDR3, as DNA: TGTGCCAGCAGTTTTTCGACAGGGCAGCGTGAGCAGTTCTTC. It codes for CASSFSTGQREQFF.

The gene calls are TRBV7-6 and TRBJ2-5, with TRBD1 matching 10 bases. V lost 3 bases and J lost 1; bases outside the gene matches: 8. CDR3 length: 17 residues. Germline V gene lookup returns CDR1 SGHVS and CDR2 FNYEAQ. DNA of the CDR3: TGTGCCAGCAGCTTGGGAATCGGGACAGGGGCCCAAGAGACCCAGTACTTC. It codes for CASSLGIGTGAQETQYF.

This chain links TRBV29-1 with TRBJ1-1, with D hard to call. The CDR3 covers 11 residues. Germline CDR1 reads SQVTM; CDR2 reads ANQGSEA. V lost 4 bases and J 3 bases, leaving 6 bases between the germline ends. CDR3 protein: CSVAQHTEAFF. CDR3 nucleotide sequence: TGCAGCGTTGCCCAGCACACTGAAGCTTTCTTT.

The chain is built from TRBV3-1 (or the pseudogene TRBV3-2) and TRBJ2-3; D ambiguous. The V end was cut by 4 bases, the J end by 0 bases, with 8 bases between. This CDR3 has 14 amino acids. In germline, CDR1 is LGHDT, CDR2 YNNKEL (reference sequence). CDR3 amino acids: CASSPQPSTDTQYF. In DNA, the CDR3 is TGTGCCAGCAGCCCACAGCCTAGCACAGATACGCAGTATTTT.

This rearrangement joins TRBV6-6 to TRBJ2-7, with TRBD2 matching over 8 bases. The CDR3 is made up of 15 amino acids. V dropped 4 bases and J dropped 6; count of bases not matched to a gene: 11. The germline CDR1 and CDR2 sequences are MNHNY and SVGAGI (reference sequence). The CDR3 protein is CASSLSGGGRSEQYF. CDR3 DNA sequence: TGTGCCAGCAGTTTATCCGGCGGGGGGCGGAGCGAGCAGTACTTC.

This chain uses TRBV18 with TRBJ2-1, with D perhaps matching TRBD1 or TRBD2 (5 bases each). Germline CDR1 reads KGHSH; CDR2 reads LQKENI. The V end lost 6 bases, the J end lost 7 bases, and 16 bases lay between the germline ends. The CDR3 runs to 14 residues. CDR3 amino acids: CASSPRGVWNEQFF. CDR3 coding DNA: TGTGCCAGCTCCCCAAGGGGAGTTTGGAATGAGCAGTTCTTC.

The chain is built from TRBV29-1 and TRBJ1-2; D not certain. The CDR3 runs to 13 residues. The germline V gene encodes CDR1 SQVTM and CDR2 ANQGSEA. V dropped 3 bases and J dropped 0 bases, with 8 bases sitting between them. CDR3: CSVEPGANYGYTF. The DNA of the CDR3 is TGCAGCGTTGAGCCCGGGGCTAACTATGGCTACACCTTC.

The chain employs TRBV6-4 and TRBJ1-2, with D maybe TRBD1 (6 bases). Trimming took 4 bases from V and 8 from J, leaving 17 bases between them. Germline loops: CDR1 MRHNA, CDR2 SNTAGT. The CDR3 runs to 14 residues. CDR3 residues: CASSVSRAGGGYTF. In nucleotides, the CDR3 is TGTGCCAGCAGTGTTTCCCGCGCTGGGGGCGGCTACACCTTC.

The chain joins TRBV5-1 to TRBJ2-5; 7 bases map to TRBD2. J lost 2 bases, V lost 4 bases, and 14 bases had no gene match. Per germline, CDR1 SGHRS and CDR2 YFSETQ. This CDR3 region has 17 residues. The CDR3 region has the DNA TGCGCCAGCAGCCAGCCTGTGGGGCGGGGGAGACAAGAGACCCAGTACTTC. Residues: CASSQPVGRGRQETQYF.